The TCR beta chain under discussion was sequenced for a study of T cell responses to AZD1222 COVID-19 vaccine. Study in general: Second-dose timings of about 4 or about 12 weeks were pooled. The study, taken as a whole, reports: Unmutated variant regions are reportedly the target of nearly half of TCRs that are spike-specific.

The method was immunoSEQ multiplex PCR; TCRdb's version includes in-frame clones alone and lacks a portion of them. The table has roughly 140,000 clones, around 94% seen once. This CDR3 comprises 17 residues. CDR1 and CDR2 (germline): MNHNS, SASEGT. V lost 1 base to trimming and J lost 4 bases; unmatched junction nucleotides: 8. Concerning this clone: Its antigen is undetermined.

This TCR came from an adult in good health. The chain joins TRBV6-1 to TRBJ2-3; 10 positions agree with TRBD2. Source: peripheral blood, taken on day 0 of AZD1222 vaccination. The CDR3 coding sequence is TGTGCCAGCAGTGAAGAGGTCAGCGGGGGGGCCCCAGATACGCAGTATTTT. It is translated as CASSEEVSGGAPDTQYF.